A single sample gave rise to the 17 T cell receptor beta chains below, sequenced in a study of STAT5B mutations in CD4+ large granular lymphocyte leukemia. This table comes from immunoSEQ multiplex PCR, and its TCRdb copy is limited to in-frame clones, with some not included. The profile shows over 25,000 clones, approximately 70% of them singletons. The sample was CD4+ T cells from blood buffy coats. The receptor source for this set is a human donor in good health.

The rearrangement links TRBV6-1 to TRBJ2-7, with D hard to call. The CDR3 runs to 16 residues. Deletions cut 3 bases from V and 0 bases from J, with 15 bases between. The germline CDR1 and CDR2 sequences are MNHNS and SASEGT. In DNA form, the CDR3 reads TGTGCCAGCAGTGATTCGGGTCTTGGGCTCTCCTACGAGCAGTACTTC. Protein product: CASSDSGLGLSYEQYF.

J is TRBJ2-7 and V is TRBV12-5, with D maybe TRBD2 (6 bases). The CDR3 has 15 residues. Germline-derived CDR1 and CDR2 are LGHNT and FRNRAP. Trimming stripped 1 base from V and 3 bases from J, with 13 bases between. In DNA form, the CDR3 reads TGTGCTAGTGGTTTGGGAGTTAGCGGAATCTACGAGCAGTACTTC. Protein sequence: CASGLGVSGIYEQYF.

The chain combines TRBV10-3 with TRBJ2-3; D gene uncertain. V lost 6 bases, J lost 1 base, and 8 bases lay in between. This CDR3 comprises 13 residues. CDR1 is ENHRY and CDR2 is SYGVKD in the germline V gene. CDR3 loop: CAISTAGTDTQYF. The CDR3 DNA reads as TGTGCCATCAGCACGGCAGGCACAGATACGCAGTATTTT.

This rearrangement joins TRBV19 to TRBJ1-5; D not resolved. CDR3 size: 14 residues. Germline CDR1 is LNHDA and CDR2 is SQIVND (reference sequence). Trimming stripped 7 bases from V and 6 bases from J, with 16 bases between. This chain's CDR3 is CASTLGGAGQPQHF. For the CDR3, the DNA is TGTGCCAGTACACTGGGAGGAGCGGGTCAGCCCCAGCATTTT.

V usage is TRBV19 and J usage is TRBJ2-2; 10 bases map to TRBD2. CDR3 length: 15 amino acids. The germline gives CDR1 LNHDA, CDR2 SQIVND (reference sequence). Unmatched junction bases numbered 3, after V lost 4 bases and J lost 4 bases. In nucleotides, the CDR3 is TGTGCCAGTAGTAGGCAGCGGGGGGGCACCGGGGAGCTGTTTTTT. It codes for CASSRQRGGTGELFF.

This clone came up a few times. The J gene is TRBJ2-7, the V gene TRBV7-2; 8 bases line up with TRBD1. Germline V gene data show CDR1 as SGHTA and CDR2 as FQGNSA. With V trimmed by 5 bases and J by 3 bases, 6 bases remained unmatched. The CDR3 contains 14 residues. CDR3 sequence reads: CASSLTGASYEQYF. CDR3 bases: TGTGCCAGCAGCCTGACAGGGGCCAGCTACGAGCAGTACTTC.

The genes are TRBV12-5 and TRBJ1-1; D is uncertain. The CDR3 is 13 amino acids. Deletions cut 7 bases from V and 5 bases from J, with 14 bases between. CDR1 is LGHNT, CDR2 FRNRAP, per germline. The CDR3 protein is CASVPVEGTEAFF. In DNA form, the CDR3 reads TGTGCTAGTGTCCCCGTTGAGGGTACTGAAGCTTTCTTT.

This chain uses TRBV6-1 with TRBJ1-5, with TRBD1 as a possible D gene (6 bases). Between the trimmed V and J ends, which lost 1 base and 4 bases, there was a span of 11 bases. The CDR3 loop spans 15 amino acids. Germline V gene data show CDR1 as MNHNS and CDR2 as SASEGT. The CDR3 sequence is CASSEGARGNQPQHF. In nucleotides, the CDR3 is TGTGCCAGCAGTGAAGGGGCAAGGGGGAATCAGCCCCAGCATTTT.

This rearrangement joins TRBV9 to TRBJ2-7, with D possibly TRBD2 on 6 matching bases. Germline V CDR1 and CDR2: SGDLS, YYNGEE. Trimming cost V 2 bases and J 5 bases, with 14 bases left between them. This CDR3 spans 14 amino acids. In DNA, the CDR3 is TGTGCCAGCAGCGTCAAGGGAGGCCTCAACGAGCAGTACTTC. Protein sequence: CASSVKGGLNEQYF.

The J gene is TRBJ1-4, the V gene TRBV5-1, with a weak D call TRBD1 (5 bases). CDR1 and CDR2 (germline): SGHRS, YFSETQ. Trimming stripped 1 base from V and 5 bases from J, with 9 bases between. The CDR3 runs to 14 residues. CDR3: CASSLWGVNEKLFF. The CDR3 DNA follows: TGCGCCAGCAGCTTGTGGGGGGTAAATGAAAAACTGTTTTTT.

The genes are TRBV28 and TRBJ1-4; 9 nucleotides line up with TRBD1. Trimming took 7 bases from V and 9 from J; bases not matched to a gene: 9. CDR3 length: 14 amino acids. Germline loops: CDR1 MDHEN, CDR2 SYDVKM. In nucleotides, the CDR3 is TGTGCCAGCAACCCCAGGGGACAGGGAAAAAAACTGTTTTTT. Translation: CASNPRGQGKKLFF.

This sequence joins TRBV14 and TRBJ2-2; D might be TRBD1 (5 bases). Trimming stripped 1 base from V and 1 base from J, with 7 bases between. This CDR3 spans 15 amino acids. Germline CDR1 reads SGHDN; CDR2 reads FVKESK. The CDR3 region has the DNA TGTGCCAGCAGCCAAGCCAGGGTGAACACCGGGGAGCTGTTTTTT. Its protein product is CASSQARVNTGELFF.

The CDR3 region has the DNA TGTGCCAGCAGCTTGGCCGGCGGGGGTGACAATGAGCAGTTCTTC. Its translation: CASSLAGGGDNEQFF. The rearrangement uses TRBV7-2 and TRBJ2-1; 7 bases are a match to TRBD2. The CDR3 has 15 amino acids. Trimming at V came to 3 bases and at J to 5 bases, leaving 7 bases not matched to a gene. In germline, CDR1 is SGHTA, CDR2 FQGNSA.

The rearrangement links TRBV19 to TRBJ1-4; possibly TRBD1 for D (5 bases). Between the trimmed V and J ends, which lost 7 bases and 2 bases, there was a span of 11 bases. Germline loops: CDR1 LNHDA, CDR2 SQIVND (reference sequence). The CDR3 totals 14 residues. The CDR3 protein is CASTHRGTNEKLFF. The CDR3 nucleotides are TGTGCCAGTACCCATCGGGGGACTAATGAAAAACTGTTTTTT.

The chain couples TRBV5-6 to TRBJ2-3; possible D gene TRBD1, 5 bases. The V end was cut by 1 base, the J end by 1 base, with 10 bases between. The CDR3 has 15 amino acids. Germline values: CDR1 SGHDT, CDR2 YYEEEE. The CDR3 reads CASSLQGIGTDTQYF. Here the CDR3 DNA reads TGTGCCAGCAGCTTGCAGGGAATCGGCACAGATACGCAGTATTTT.

The chain is built from TRBV5-6 and TRBJ1-3; no reliable D call. Germline CDR1 SGHDT, CDR2 YYEEEE. There are 17 residues in the CDR3. V gave up 0 bases and J gave up 0 bases, with 13 bases separating them. In nucleotides, the CDR3 is TGTGCCAGCAGCTTGGCCGGGTACGGCTTCTCTGGAAACACCATATATTTT. Translating it yields CASSLAGYGFSGNTIYF.

V is TRBV5-1 and J is TRBJ2-3; TRBD1 agrees at 8 bases. The CDR3 contains 16 residues. The germline V gene has CDR1 SGHRS and CDR2 YFSETQ. Trimming at V came to 3 bases and at J to 0 bases, leaving 6 bases not matched to a gene. The CDR3 DNA reads TGCGCCAGCAGCTGGCAGGGGGCGTCTAGCACAGATACGCAGTATTTT. This encodes CASSWQGASSTDTQYF.